Detailed here is one T cell receptor beta chain. These data are taken from a study of blood T cell repertoires in COVID-19. Study at large: Samples of COVID-19 (acute and convalescent) were obtained from the United States, Italy and Spain.

TCRdb's table, derived via immunoSEQ multiplex PCR, lists solely in-frame clones and lacks some. The table has 95,000 to 150,000 clones, 65% to 80% seen once. Trimming took off 4 bases at V and 5 bases at J, with 17 bases between the two ends. The CDR3 is 15 residues long. Germline-derived CDR1 and CDR2 are MGHDK and SYGVNS. The sequencing input was peripheral blood. The chain combines TRBV25-1 with TRBJ2-5, with a weak D call TRBD1 (7 bases). This receptor was taken from a human donor with acute or convalescent COVID-19. The donor label of this sample is uncertain. CDR3 sequence reads: CASSAPTGAGETQYF. The DNA for the CDR3 is TGTGCCAGCAGTGCCCCTACAGGGGCGGGGGAGACCCAGTACTTC.